These 25 T cell receptor beta chains share one sample of origin, sequenced in a study of blood T cell repertoires in COVID-19. The repertoire was sequenced with immunoSEQ multiplex PCR; TCRdb's copy has only in-frame clones and lacks some. The sample records around 140,000 clones, about 92% being singletons. Sample: peripheral blood. All receptors come from a human donor in a cohort sampled during active COVID-19.

The chain is built from TRBV4-3 and TRBJ1-1; the match to TRBD1 covers 7 bases. Germline assignment: CDR1 LGHNA and CDR2 YSLEER. Trimming took 4 bases from V and 5 from J; bases not matched to a gene: 4. This CDR3 comprises 13 residues. This CDR3 is CASSPTGITEAFF. For the CDR3, the DNA is TGCGCCAGCAGCCCGACAGGGATAACTGAAGCTTTCTTT.

The genes are TRBV19 and TRBJ2-1; maybe TRBD2 (7 bases). The length of the CDR3 is 16 residues. Trimming stripped 3 bases from V and 5 bases from J, with 17 bases between. Germline V gene sequence: CDR1 LNHDA, CDR2 SQIVND (reference sequence). This CDR3 is CASSIMGGGGHNEQFF. In DNA form, the CDR3 reads TGTGCCAGTAGTATCATGGGGGGCGGGGGCCACAATGAGCAGTTCTTC.

This CDR3 reads CASSAYTGELFF. As DNA, the CDR3 is TGTGCCAGCAGTGCCTACACCGGGGAGCTGTTTTTT. The genes are TRBV2 and TRBJ2-2, with D unclear. The V end lost 4 bases, the J end lost 3 bases, and 3 bases lay between the germline ends. Germline V gives CDR1 SNHLY, CDR2 FYNNEI. This CDR3 contains 12 residues. The full variable domain, completed using reference TRBV2 and TRBJ2-2, is EPEVTQTPSHQVTQMGQEVILRCVPISNHLYFYWYRQILGQKVEFLVSFYNNEISEKSEIFDDQFSVERPDGSNFTLKIRSTKLEDSAMYFCASSAYTGELFFGEGSRLTVL.

The chain recombines TRBV30 with TRBJ1-2; perhaps TRBD1 as D (5 bases). Germline lookup yields CDR1 GTSNPN and CDR2 SVGIG (reference sequence). Trimming took 0 bases from V and 5 from J, leaving 13 bases between them. The CDR3 contains 14 residues. CDR3 amino acids: CAWSVGAGKYGYTF. CDR3 DNA sequence: TGTGCCTGGAGTGTAGGGGCAGGGAAATATGGCTACACCTTC.

A word on this clone: The sample holds other DNA sequences that translate to the same CDR3. The V and J genes are TRBV6-5 and TRBJ1-2; a possible D gene is TRBD1 (6 bases). Germline CDR1 MNHEY, CDR2 SVGAGI. The V end lost 6 bases, the J end lost 8 bases, and 16 bases lay between the germline ends. This CDR3 has 13 residues. The CDR3 nucleotides are TGTGCCAGCAGCTATTACAGGGAGGGCGGCTACACCTTC. Its protein is CASSYYREGGYTF.

The rearrangement joins TRBV4-1 to TRBJ1-3; TRBD1 is a possible D gene (5 bases). Germline V gene sequence: CDR1 MGHRA, CDR2 YSYEKL. The CDR3 totals 16 residues. V was pared by 4 bases and J by 0 bases, with 13 bases between. This chain's CDR3 is CASSPGGARSGNTIYF. In DNA form, the CDR3 reads TGCGCCAGCAGCCCCGGAGGGGCCCGCTCTGGAAACACCATATATTTT.

CDR3 bases: TGTGCCACCAGTGACCGGGACAGGGTGTTGTGCACTGAAGCTTTCTTT. It codes for CATSDRDRVLCTEAFF. The chain couples TRBV24-1 to TRBJ1-1, with 9 positions matching TRBD1. The junction had 9 bases not matched to a gene; V was cut back by 4 bases and J by 4 bases. The CDR3 is made up of 16 amino acids. Germline V lookup: CDR1 KGHDR, CDR2 SFDVKD.

V and J are TRBV5-4 and TRBJ1-1; D perhaps matches TRBD1 (6 bases). The CDR3 is made up of 15 amino acids. Trimming stripped 5 bases from V and 0 bases from J, with 14 bases between. CDR1 and CDR2 (germline): SGHNT, YYREEE (reference sequence). The CDR3 reads CASSSGDRLNTEAFF. The CDR3 DNA reads TGTGCCAGCAGTTCGGGCGACAGGTTGAACACTGAAGCTTTCTTT. Supplemented by reference TRBV5-4 and TRBJ1-1, the full variable domain reads ETGVTQSPTHLIKTRGQQVTLRCSSQSGHNTVSWYQQALGQGPQFIFQYYREEENGRGNFPPRFSGLQFPNYSSELNVNALELDDSALYLCASSSGDRLNTEAFFGQGTRLTVV.

This chain joins TRBV29-1 and TRBJ2-5, with 8 bases identical to TRBD1. The CDR3 runs to 14 residues. Germline V CDR1 and CDR2: SQVTM, ANQGSEA. The trim removed 6 bases at V and 1 base at J, leaving 7 bases unmatched. CDR3 sequence (DNA): TGCAGCGTACCCGACAGGGGTGGCCAAGAGACCCAGTACTTC. Its protein product is CSVPDRGGQETQYF.

The chain joins TRBV6-5 to TRBJ2-3; possible D gene TRBD1, 6 bases. The CDR3 has 14 amino acids. CDR1 is MNHEY, CDR2 SVGAGI, per germline. V lost 6 bases and J 0 bases, leaving 10 bases between the germline ends. CDR3 sequence: CASSPGDSTDTQYF. The CDR3 DNA is TGTGCCAGCAGCCCAGGGGACAGCACAGATACGCAGTATTTT.

This clone appeared a single time. This chain connects TRBV3-1 (or the pseudogene TRBV3-2) to TRBJ2-7, with D perhaps matching TRBD1 (6 bases). Trimming took 1 base from V and 9 from J, leaving 16 bases between them. Per germline, CDR1 LGHDT and CDR2 YNNKEL (reference sequence). CDR3 length equals 14 residues. CDR3: CASSQGTVPGWQYF. As DNA, the CDR3 is TGTGCCAGCAGCCAAGGGACAGTTCCCGGATGGCAGTACTTC.

With regard to this clone: Different DNA sequences within this sample yield the same CDR3. This chain joins TRBV7-3 and TRBJ2-1; 8 bases fit TRBD2. The CDR3 runs to 15 residues. J gave up 3 bases and V 5 bases, and 6 bases lay outside the gene matches. The germline CDR1 and CDR2 sequences are SGHTA and FQGTGA. The CDR3 DNA sequence: TGTGCCAGCAGCCCAGCCGCGGGGGGCTACAATGAGCAGTTCTTC. Its translation: CASSPAAGGYNEQFF.

V usage is TRBV7-3 and J usage is TRBJ2-5; TRBD2 might be the D (6 bases). Trimming took off 5 bases at V and 7 bases at J, with 14 bases between the two ends. Germline V gives CDR1 SGHTA, CDR2 FQGTGA. CDR3 length: 13 residues. Here the CDR3 DNA reads TGTGCCAGCAGCACCCGGGACGGGGGGACCCAGTACTTC. This codes for CASSTRDGGTQYF.

The gene calls are TRBV19 and TRBJ2-7; 7 bases map to TRBD1. The CDR3 consists of 15 residues. CDR1 and CDR2 (germline): LNHDA, SQIVND (reference sequence). With 1 base clipped from V and 4 bases from J, the junction kept 7 bases outside the gene matches. CDR3 nucleotide sequence: TGTGCCAGTAGTATAGGCACCCAGGACAGGTACGAGCAGTACTTC. Protein product: CASSIGTQDRYEQYF.

The chain has TRBV6-6 and TRBJ2-7, with TRBD1 matching 8 bases. Germline assignment: CDR1 MNHNY and CDR2 SVGAGI (reference sequence). V gave up 7 bases and J gave up 4 bases; unmatched junction bases: 6. This CDR3 contains 13 residues. CDR3 sequence (DNA): TGTGCCAGCAACCCGACAGGGGCGTACGAGCAGTACTTC. It translates to CASNPTGAYEQYF.

The chain recombines TRBV5-1 with TRBJ2-1, with TRBD2 identical over 8 bases. The germline gives CDR1 SGHRS, CDR2 YFSETQ. V lost 4 bases and J lost 2; bases outside the gene matches: 8. The CDR3 totals 16 residues. The CDR3 nucleotides are TGCGCCAGCAGCCCGGAGGGTAGCGGGGCCTACAATGAGCAGTTCTTC. Residues: CASSPEGSGAYNEQFF.

Here the CDR3 DNA reads TGTGCCAGCAGCTTGAATGGACAGGGCGCCATTAATGAAAAACTGTTTTTT. Residues: CASSLNGQGAINEKLFF. The rearrangement joins TRBV7-8 to TRBJ1-4, with 8 nucleotides matching TRBD1. Per the germline V gene, CDR1 is SGHVS and CDR2 is FQNEAQ. The CDR3 runs 17 residues. The trim removed 3 bases at V and 4 bases at J, leaving 10 bases unmatched.

The table lists this clone with a count of one. DNA for the CDR3: TGTGCCAGCAGCTTTGGGGCGGGGGGCAATGAGCAGTTCTTC. This sequence encodes CASSFGAGGNEQFF. The chain is built from TRBV12-1 and TRBJ2-1; the D call of TRBD2 is as the table states it, not checked on the DNA. TRBV12-1 is classified as a pseudogene. This CDR3 has 14 residues.

Only one count was recorded for this clone. The rearrangement uses TRBV19 and TRBJ1-2; TRBD1 aligns across 9 bases. Germline CDR1 and CDR2: LNHDA and SQIVND (reference sequence). V trimming: 1 base; J trimming: 7 bases; junction bases outside the gene matches: 16. The CDR3 loop spans 18 amino acids. Here the CDR3 DNA reads TGTGCCAGTAGTATAGTTAACACCGGGACAGGGAAGGTGTTTGGCTACACCTTC. The encoded protein is CASSIVNTGTGKVFGYTF.

The rearrangement uses TRBV7-9 and TRBJ1-3; 7 nucleotides align to TRBD1. Germline V gene data show CDR1 as SEHNR and CDR2 as FQNEAQ (reference sequence). The trim removed 5 bases at V and 4 bases at J, leaving 8 bases unmatched. This CDR3 contains 15 residues. As DNA, the CDR3 is TGTGCCAGCAGCCCTTGGGGACAGACAGGAAACACCATATATTTT. This codes for CASSPWGQTGNTIYF.

The gene calls are TRBV5-6 and TRBJ2-7; no definite D call. Trimming pared 4 bases from V and 4 bases from J, leaving 12 bases between. The germline CDR1 and CDR2 sequences are SGHDT and YYEEEE. The CDR3 contains 13 residues. CDR3 nucleotide sequence: TGTGCCAGCAGCCCCGACCTAGGATACGAGCAGTACTTC. Protein sequence: CASSPDLGYEQYF.

The chain combines TRBV5-8 with TRBJ1-1; D is perhaps TRBD1 (6 bases). V gave up 6 bases and J gave up 4 bases, with 13 bases separating them. Germline CDR1 is SGHTS and CDR2 is YDEGEE. The CDR3 contains 13 residues. CDR3 residues: CASTTQGPTEAFF. The CDR3 DNA follows: TGTGCCAGCACCACACAGGGACCCACTGAAGCTTTCTTT.

The rearrangement links TRBV7-2 to TRBJ1-3, with D perhaps matching TRBD1 (5 bases). The CDR3 has 14 residues. V shed 4 bases and J shed 2 bases, with 9 bases lying between them. Germline V gene data show CDR1 as SGHTA and CDR2 as FQGNSA. CDR3 sequence: CASSSSGTGNTIYF. The CDR3 DNA reads as TGTGCCAGCAGCTCATCAGGGACTGGAAACACCATATATTTT.

CDR3: CASSAGQVVAGETQYF. The DNA for the CDR3 is TGTGCCAGCAGCGCAGGACAAGTTGTCGCGGGGGAGACCCAGTACTTC. J is TRBJ2-5 and V is TRBV9; D possibly corresponds to TRBD2 (6 bases). The V gene lost 3 bases and the J gene lost 5 bases, with 20 bases spanning the gap. The CDR3 is 16 amino acids. The germline gives CDR1 SGDLS, CDR2 YYNGEE.

CDR3 in amino acids: CASSQVLYLETQYF. The DNA for the CDR3 is TGTGCCAGCAGCCAAGTTTTGTATTTGGAGACCCAGTACTTC. The gene calls are TRBV3-1 (or the pseudogene TRBV3-2) and TRBJ2-5; D call uncertain. Germline CDR1 LGHDT, CDR2 YNNKEL (reference sequence). Trimming took 1 base from V and 5 from J, leaving 11 bases between them. The CDR3 is made up of 14 amino acids.